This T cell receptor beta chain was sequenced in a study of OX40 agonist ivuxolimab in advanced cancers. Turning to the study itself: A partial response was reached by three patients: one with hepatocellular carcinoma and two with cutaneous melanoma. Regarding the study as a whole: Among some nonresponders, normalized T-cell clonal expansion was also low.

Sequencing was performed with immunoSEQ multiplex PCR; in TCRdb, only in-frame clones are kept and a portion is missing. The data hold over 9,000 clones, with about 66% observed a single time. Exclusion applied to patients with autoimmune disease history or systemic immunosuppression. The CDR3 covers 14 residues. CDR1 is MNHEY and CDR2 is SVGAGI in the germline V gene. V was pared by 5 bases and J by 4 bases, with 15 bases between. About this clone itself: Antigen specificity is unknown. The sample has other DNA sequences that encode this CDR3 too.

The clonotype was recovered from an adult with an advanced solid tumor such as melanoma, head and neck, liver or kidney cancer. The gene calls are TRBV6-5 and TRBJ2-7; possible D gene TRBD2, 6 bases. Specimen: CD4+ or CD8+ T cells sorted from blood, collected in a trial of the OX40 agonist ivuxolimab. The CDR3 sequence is CASSLRQGGYEQYF. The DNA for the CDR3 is TGTGCCAGCAGTCTGAGGCAGGGAGGTTACGAGCAGTACTTC.